The rows below give T cell receptor beta chains drawn from one sample of a study of blood T cells in healthy people across ages. TCRdb re-analysed the 5' RACE reads in MiXCR, keeping a single row per CDR3 protein. This table has 1.8 million or so distinct CDR3 sequences, 35% to 50% appearing once. The source material was blood. The receptors were gathered from a human donor in good health. Each CDR3 is given with its conserved first and last residue. Each record gives: CDR3 DNA, CDR3 protein, J gene, V gene, D gene, clone size. A D gene is named only where the DNA matches it firmly. Size is stated for part of the rows, as once, few or many counts, or as a class when the clone is expanded.

TGTGCCACCAGCAGGACGACAGGGTCTGGGGCCAACGTCCTGACTTTC | CATSRTTGSGANVLTF | TRBJ2-6 | TRBV15 | TRBD1 | many
TGTGCCAGCAGTGCAGAGGGCGGACCCCAAGAGACCCAGTACTTC | CASSAEGGPQETQYF | TRBJ2-5 | TRBV6-1 | NA | NA
TGTGCCAGCAGCTTAGGGGTATCACCCAACTACGAGCAGTACTTC | CASSLGVSPNYEQYF | TRBJ2-7 | TRBV7-6 | NA | few
TGTGCCACCAGCAAAGAGGCCGGCGGAGGCAATCAGCCCCAGCATTTT | CATSKEAGGGNQPQHF | TRBJ1-5 | TRBV15 | NA | NA
TGCAGCGTTGAGCTCAGGGAGTCCTACAATGAGCAGTTCTTC | CSVELRESYNEQFF | TRBJ2-1 | TRBV29-1 | NA | few
TGTGCCAGCAGCTTCGGCGGGGCCGGGGAGACCCAGTACTTC | CASSFGGAGETQYF | TRBJ2-5 | TRBV5-1 | NA | many
TGTGCCATCAGTGAGCGACAGGGAGTGAGGGAGCAGTACTTC | CAISERQGVREQYF | TRBJ2-7 | TRBV10-3 | TRBD1 | NA
TGTGCCTGGAACTCCGGGGCTTCAGCTCAAGAGACCCAGTACTTC | CAWNSGASAQETQYF | TRBJ2-5 | TRBV30 | NA | NA
TGTGCCAGCAGCGTATCCTTTGCAGGGGAGTATGAGCAGTACTTC | CASSVSFAGEYEQYF | TRBJ2-7 | TRBV9 | NA | few
TGTGCCAGCAGTGATGGACAGGGAGTCAATGGCTACACCTTC | CASSDGQGVNGYTF | TRBJ1-2 | TRBV2 | TRBD1 | NA
TGTGCCAGCACCGACCCGACCGGGCCCACCTACGAGCAGTACTTC | CASTDPTGPTYEQYF | TRBJ2-7 | TRBV6-2/TRBV6-3 | NA | few
TGTGCCACCAGTGGGCGGGGGGGTCGCGAGGTCGACGAGCAGTACTTC | CATSGRGGREVDEQYF | TRBJ2-7 | TRBV24-1 | TRBD2 | NA
TGTACCAGCAGCGTAGGTTCCTCCGGCAGCTCCTACAATGAGCAGTTCTTC | CTSSVGSSGSSYNEQFF | TRBJ2-1 | TRBV9 | NA | NA
TGTGCCAGCTCACCCAGCACAGAGTTCTACGAGCAGTACTTC | CASSPSTEFYEQYF | TRBJ2-7 | TRBV18 | NA | NA
TGTGCCAGCATCGGTGAGCGGGGGGGCTTTATCCGTCCCTACGAGCAGTACTTC | CASIGERGGFIRPYEQYF | TRBJ2-7 | TRBV28 | TRBD2 | NA
TGCAGCGTTGCAGGTTCTGGCACAGATACGCAGTATTTT | CSVAGSGTDTQYF | TRBJ2-3 | TRBV29-1 | NA | few
TGCGCCAGCAGCCAAGAGAGGGTAGCCTTCGTTGAGCAGTTCTTC | CASSQERVAFVEQFF | TRBJ2-1 | TRBV4-3 | NA | NA
TGTGCCAGCAGAGTCTTGGGTGTCCACTCCTACGAGCAGTACTTC | CASRVLGVHSYEQYF | TRBJ2-7 | TRBV6-5 | NA | NA
TGTGCCAGCAGCTTCGCAGGGGGCGGGGATCCCACAGATACGCAGTATTTT | CASSFAGGGDPTDTQYF | TRBJ2-3 | TRBV7-9 | TRBD1 | few
TGCGCCAGCAGCTTGGCGGGACATGGAAAACTGTTTTTT | CASSLAGHGKLFF | TRBJ1-4 | TRBV5-1 | NA | NA
TGCAGTGCTCCAAAACCTGCAGGGAACCCTGAAGCTTTCTTT | CSAPKPAGNPEAFF | TRBJ1-1 | TRBV20-1 | NA | few
TGTGCCAGCAGTGTGCAGTCGTATCATGAGCAGTTCTTC | CASSVQSYHEQFF | TRBJ2-1 | TRBV2 | NA | NA
TGCAGCGTTGATACAGCAGGTCAAGAGACCCAGTACTTC | CSVDTAGQETQYF | TRBJ2-5 | TRBV29-1 | NA | NA
TGCGCCAGCAGCCAAGATTGGTCAAACAGTGAAGCTTTCTTT | CASSQDWSNSEAFF | TRBJ1-1 | TRBV4-3 | NA | NA
TGCAGTGCTGACAGGGAGTGGATAGAGAATAACTATGGCTACACCTTC | CSADREWIENNYGYTF | TRBJ1-2 | TRBV20-1 | TRBD1 | NA
TGTGCCAGCAGAATAGGGCTAGCTGGGGCCAACGTCCTGACTTTC | CASRIGLAGANVLTF | TRBJ2-6 | TRBV6-2/TRBV6-3 | NA | NA
TGTGCCAGCAGCTACGACGGGGGACCTGAAGCTTTCTTT | CASSYDGGPEAFF | TRBJ1-1 | TRBV6-5 | NA | once
TGTGCCAGCAGCGTAGTTTCGGGGATGGAGACCCAGTACTTC | CASSVVSGMETQYF | TRBJ2-5 | TRBV9 | NA | NA
TGCAGTGCTGTTAGCGGGGGGGCCGTTGTATACACAGATACGCAGTATTTT | CSAVSGGAVVYTDTQYF | TRBJ2-3 | TRBV20-1 | TRBD2 | few
TGCAGCGTCCCACGACAGGGGGTCATCGCAGATACGCAGTATTTT | CSVPRQGVIADTQYF | TRBJ2-3 | TRBV29-1 | TRBD1 | NA
TGTGCCAGCAGTTTTATGTATACCGGGGAGCTGTTTTTT | CASSFMYTGELFF | TRBJ2-2 | TRBV12-3/TRBV12-4 | NA | NA